These T cell receptor beta chains were read from a single sample in a study of cytomegalovirus exposure and HLA in healthy donors. Generated by immunoSEQ multiplex PCR, the TCRdb table keeps only in-frame clones and is missing some. The sample includes 130,000 or so clones, approximately 82% of them seen just once. The sequencing sample was made of PBMCs. These receptors were collected from a man in his late teens or twenties in good health and CMV-seropositive. Both conserved end residues are part of each CDR3. Each record gives: clone size, J gene, CDR3 length, D gene, V gene, CDR3 protein, CDR3 DNA. The D gene is left open where the match is weak. Clone sizes are given selectively: once, few, many, or a class where the clone is expanded.

size: .; J: TRBJ2-1; length: 15; D: TRBD2; V: TRBV6-6; CDR3: CASSPGTSGSNEQFF; DNA: TGTGCCAGCAGCCCTGGGACTAGCGGGAGCAATGAGCAGTTCTTC
size: .; J: TRBJ1-5; length: 17; D: TRBD1; V: TRBV18; CDR3: CASSPRAGTESNQPQHF; DNA: TGTGCCAGCTCACCACGAGCCGGGACAGAGAGCAATCAGCCCCAGCATTTT
size: .; J: TRBJ2-1; length: 14; D: .; V: TRBV5-1; CDR3: CASNEGTLYNEQFF; DNA: TGCGCCAGCAATGAAGGGACTCTTTACAATGAGCAGTTCTTC
size: few; J: TRBJ1-2; length: 13; D: .; V: TRBV5-6; CDR3: CASSFVANYGYTF; DNA: TGTGCCAGCAGCTTTGTCGCTAACTATGGCTACACCTTC
size: .; J: TRBJ1-1; length: 13; D: .; V: TRBV28; CDR3: CASSPRDIYEAFF; DNA: TGTGCCAGCAGTCCTCGGGACATCTATGAAGCTTTCTTT
size: .; J: TRBJ2-7; length: 13; D: .; V: TRBV6-5; CDR3: CASSYTRDTEQYF; DNA: TGTGCCAGCAGTTACACCCGGGACACCGAGCAGTACTTC
size: .; J: TRBJ2-1; length: 16; D: TRBD2; V: TRBV5-1; CDR3: CASTPSPQREYNEQFF; DNA: TGCGCCAGCACCCCCTCGCCCCAGCGGGAATACAATGAGCAGTTCTTC
size: .; J: TRBJ2-7; length: 15; D: TRBD1; V: TRBV6-1; CDR3: CASSEDRTGAYEQYF; DNA: TGTGCCAGCAGTGAAGACAGGACAGGGGCCTACGAGCAGTACTTC
size: .; J: TRBJ1-2; length: 12; D: .; V: TRBV7-8; CDR3: CASSSNREVGTF; DNA: TGTGCCAGCAGCTCAAACAGGGAAGTGGGCACCTTC
size: .; J: TRBJ2-7; length: 13; D: .; V: TRBV6-5; CDR3: CASSDHRVGEQYF; DNA: TGTGCCAGCAGTGATCACAGGGTGGGCGAGCAGTACTTC
size: .; J: TRBJ1-3; length: 15; D: .; V: TRBV6-1; CDR3: CASKGQPSSGNTIYF; DNA: TGTGCCAGCAAAGGACAGCCAAGCTCTGGAAACACCATATATTTT
size: .; J: TRBJ1-5; length: 15; D: .; V: TRBV28; CDR3: CASSDGQISNQPQHF; DNA: TGTGCCAGCAGTGACGGACAGATTAGCAATCAGCCCCAGCATTTT
size: .; J: TRBJ2-5; length: 14; D: .; V: TRBV6-5; CDR3: CASTAAGGGETQYF; DNA: TGTGCCAGCACTGCTGCGGGCGGCGGGGAGACCCAGTACTTC
size: .; J: TRBJ1-1; length: 12; D: .; V: TRBV2; CDR3: CASSEVRTEAFF; DNA: TGTGCCAGCAGTGAAGTGCGCACTGAAGCTTTCTTT
size: .; J: TRBJ1-1; length: 16; D: .; V: TRBV11-2; CDR3: CASSPSVMARGTEAFF; DNA: TGTGCCAGCAGCCCCTCCGTGATGGCGCGGGGCACTGAAGCTTTCTTT
size: .; J: TRBJ2-4; length: 13; D: .; V: TRBV6-5; CDR3: CASSYSTKNIQYF; DNA: TGTGCCAGCAGTTACTCGACAAAAAACATTCAGTACTTC
size: .; J: TRBJ2-7; length: 18; D: TRBD2; V: TRBV28; CDR3: CASGGDWKPHARSYEQYF; DNA: TGTGCCAGCGGGGGGGACTGGAAGCCCCACGCTCGCTCCTACGAGCAGTACTTC
size: .; J: TRBJ2-7; length: 12; D: .; V: TRBV19; CDR3: CASSPDPGEQYF; DNA: TGTGCCAGTAGTCCGGACCCGGGAGAGCAGTACTTC
size: few; J: TRBJ1-3; length: 17; D: .; V: TRBV10-2; CDR3: CASSGPLQEFSGNTIYF; DNA: TGCGCCAGCAGTGGTCCACTACAGGAGTTCTCTGGAAACACCATATATTTT
size: .; J: TRBJ2-7; length: 16; D: TRBD1; V: TRBV14; CDR3: CASSPEGQVITYEQYF; DNA: TGTGCCAGCAGCCCGGAGGGACAGGTCATTACCTACGAGCAGTACTTC
size: .; J: TRBJ2-2; length: 16; D: .; V: TRBV5-1; CDR3: CASSFIGTTNTGELFF; DNA: TGCGCCAGCAGCTTTATCGGGACAACTAACACCGGGGAGCTGTTTTTT
size: few; J: TRBJ1-2; length: 16; D: TRBD1; V: TRBV7-9; CDR3: CASSQGRGQGADGYTF; DNA: TGTGCCAGCAGCCAGGGAAGGGGACAGGGGGCAGATGGCTACACCTTC
size: .; J: TRBJ2-7; length: 14; D: .; V: TRBV6-1; CDR3: CASSESGGRYEQYF; DNA: TGTGCCAGCAGTGAGAGCGGAGGGAGATACGAGCAGTACTTC
size: .; J: TRBJ2-1; length: 12; D: .; V: TRBV19; CDR3: CASSIGGDEQFF; DNA: TGTGCCAGTAGTATAGGGGGGGATGAGCAGTTCTTC
size: .; J: TRBJ2-7; length: 11; D: .; V: TRBV4-1; CDR3: CASSQDYEQYF; DNA: TGCGCCAGCAGCCAAGACTACGAGCAGTACTTC
size: .; J: TRBJ2-1; length: 14; D: .; V: TRBV2; CDR3: CASSLSEEYNEQFF; DNA: TGTGCCAGCAGCTTAAGTGAGGAGTACAATGAGCAGTTCTTC
size: few; J: TRBJ1-5; length: 18; D: TRBD1; V: TRBV29-1; CDR3: CSVEDPRTGKGGNQPQHF; DNA: TGCAGCGTTGAAGATCCGAGGACAGGGAAGGGAGGCAATCAGCCCCAGCATTTT
size: .; J: TRBJ1-1; length: 13; D: .; V: TRBV6-5; CDR3: CASNRGLNTEAFF; DNA: TGTGCCAGCAACCGGGGGTTGAACACTGAAGCTTTCTTT
size: once; J: TRBJ2-2; length: 16; D: .; V: TRBV30; CDR3: CAWRPISGVRTGELFF; DNA: TGTGCCTGGAGGCCCATTTCCGGGGTGCGGACCGGGGAGCTGTTTTTT
size: once; J: TRBJ2-2; length: 11; D: .; V: TRBV19; CDR3: CASSQTGELFF; DNA: TGTGCCAGTAGTCAAACCGGGGAGCTGTTTTTT
size: .; J: TRBJ1-1; length: 14; D: .; V: TRBV19; CDR3: CASNAAGMSTEAFF; DNA: TGTGCCAGTAACGCAGCGGGGATGAGCACTGAAGCTTTCTTT
size: .; J: TRBJ2-7; length: 17; D: TRBD2; V: TRBV15; CDR3: CATSRDAWTSGTYEQYF; DNA: TGTGCCACCAGCAGAGATGCCTGGACTAGCGGAACCTACGAGCAGTACTTC
size: few; J: TRBJ2-7; length: 14; D: TRBD1; V: TRBV6-6; CDR3: CASRPGQGFDEQYF; DNA: TGTGCCAGCAGGCCGGGACAGGGTTTTGACGAGCAGTACTTC
size: .; J: TRBJ1-5; length: 13; D: .; V: TRBV5-1; CDR3: CASSAGSNQPQHF; DNA: TGCGCCAGCAGCGCGGGGAGCAATCAGCCCCAGCATTTT
size: .; J: TRBJ2-7; length: 12; D: .; V: TRBV28; CDR3: CASSLSGAEQYF; DNA: TGTGCCAGCAGTTTGTCAGGGGCCGAGCAGTACTTC
size: .; J: TRBJ1-1; length: 16; D: .; V: TRBV5-1; CDR3: CASSLGFGVLNTEAFF; DNA: TGCGCCAGCAGCTTGGGGTTCGGGGTCCTGAACACTGAAGCTTTCTTT
size: .; J: TRBJ2-7; length: 15; D: TRBD2; V: TRBV27; CDR3: CASSYAGAGTYEQYF; DNA: TGTGCCAGCAGTTACGCGGGAGCAGGTACCTACGAGCAGTACTTC
size: .; J: TRBJ2-7; length: 13; D: .; V: TRBV5-1; CDR3: CASSLDKYYEQYF; DNA: TGCGCCAGCAGCTTGGACAAGTACTACGAGCAGTACTTC
size: .; J: TRBJ2-1; length: 17; D: TRBD2; V: TRBV6-1; CDR3: CASSDGGGSTLYNEQFF; DNA: TGTGCCAGCAGTGACGGGGGAGGGAGCACCCTTTACAATGAGCAGTTCTTC
size: .; J: TRBJ2-7; length: 15; D: TRBD1; V: TRBV7-2; CDR3: CASSLRGQGAREQYF; DNA: TGTGCCAGCAGCTTAAGGGGACAGGGGGCTCGAGAGCAGTACTTC
size: .; J: TRBJ1-2; length: 14; D: .; V: TRBV6-5; CDR3: CASSYSSGVLGYTF; DNA: TGTGCCAGCAGTTACTCGAGCGGGGTGTTGGGCTACACCTTC
size: once; J: TRBJ2-7; length: 15; D: TRBD2; V: TRBV5-5; CDR3: CASSAGLAGAREQYF; DNA: TGTGCCAGCAGCGCTGGACTAGCGGGAGCGCGGGAGCAGTACTTC
size: .; J: TRBJ1-1; length: 13; D: TRBD1; V: TRBV28; CDR3: CASSPQGRTEAFF; DNA: TGTGCCAGCAGTCCACAGGGGCGCACTGAAGCTTTCTTT
size: once; J: TRBJ2-7; length: 14; D: .; V: TRBV28; CDR3: CASSAFRSSYEQYF; DNA: TGTGCCAGCAGTGCTTTCCGGAGCTCCTACGAGCAGTACTTC